These 19 T cell receptor beta chains were all obtained from the same sample, sequenced in a study of OX40 agonist ivuxolimab in advanced cancers. TCRdb's copy holds only in-frame clones and misses some; the assay was immunoSEQ multiplex PCR. The sample includes about 73,000 clones, approximately 92% of them seen just once. This specimen consisted of CD4+ or CD8+ T cells sorted from blood, obtained in a trial of the OX40 agonist ivuxolimab. These TCRs come from an adult with an advanced solid tumor such as melanoma, head and neck, liver or kidney cancer.

The chain joins TRBV10-2 to TRBJ2-7; perhaps TRBD2 as D (5 bases). V was cut by 2 bases and J by 2 bases, with 22 bases left in between. The CDR3 runs 18 residues. From germline, CDR1 is WSHSY and CDR2 SAAADI. The CDR3 protein is CASSERGAKSFLTYEQYF. The CDR3 DNA sequence: TGCGCCAGCAGTGAGCGGGGAGCAAAATCATTCTTAACCTACGAGCAGTACTTC.

In its sample, this clone was seen once. This rearrangement joins TRBV7-9 to TRBJ2-3, with D hard to call. V lost 7 bases and J lost 0, with 20 bases in between. The CDR3 loop spans 17 amino acids. Germline loops: CDR1 SEHNR, CDR2 FQNEAQ (reference sequence). CDR3 protein: CASTSSSSPISTDTQYF. DNA of the CDR3: TGTGCCAGCACCTCGTCGTCCAGCCCAATCAGCACAGATACGCAGTATTTT. Full variable domain (missing parts from reference TRBV7-9 and TRBJ2-3): DTGVSQNPRHKITKRGQNVTFRCDPISEHNRLYWYRQTLGQGPEFLTYFQNEAQLEKSRLLSDRFSAERPKGSFSTLEIQRTEQGDSAMYLCASTSSSSPISTDTQYFGPGTRLTVL.

The chain uses TRBV7-9 and TRBJ1-2; 8 nucleotides line up with TRBD1. The germline gives CDR1 SEHNR, CDR2 FQNEAQ (reference sequence). Trimming cost V 1 base and J 4 bases; bases outside gene matches: 5. This CDR3 is 15 amino acids long. The CDR3 region is CASSLEVGQGYGYTF. DNA for the CDR3: TGTGCCAGCAGCTTAGAGGTCGGACAGGGCTATGGCTACACCTTC.

The gene calls are TRBV12-5 and TRBJ2-7; possibly TRBD1 for D (6 bases). The CDR3 is 15 residues long. Germline values: CDR1 LGHNT, CDR2 FRNRAP. V shed 3 bases and J shed 2 bases, with 14 bases lying between them. In DNA, the CDR3 is TGTGCTAGTGGTTTCCCCGGACAGTCTACCTACGAGCAGTACTTC. Its translation is CASGFPGQSTYEQYF. The whole variable domain, remainder taken from reference TRBV12-5 and TRBJ2-7, is DARVTQTPRHKVTEMGQEVTMRCQPILGHNTVFWYRQTMMQGLELLAYFRNRAPLDDSGMPKDRFSAEMPDATLATLKIQPSEPRDSAVYFCASGFPGQSTYEQYFGPGTRLTVT.

The CDR3: CASSPGGSSYEQYF. In nucleotides, the CDR3 is TGTGCCAGCAGCCCGGGGGGAAGCTCCTACGAGCAGTACTTC. The gene calls are TRBV9 and TRBJ2-7; 7 bases align to TRBD2. Germline V CDR1 and CDR2: SGDLS, YYNGEE. CDR3 length equals 14 residues. V lost 4 bases and J lost 0; bases outside the gene matches: 4.

The V call is TRBV4-1, the J call TRBJ2-3; D possibly corresponds to TRBD2 (5 bases). Trimming shortened V by 1 base and J by 4 bases, and 9 bases separated the two germline ends. This CDR3 contains 14 residues. Germline V gene data show CDR1 as MGHRA and CDR2 as YSYEKL. The CDR3 DNA is TGCGCCAGCAGCCAAGGGGGAGACGCAGATACGCAGTATTTT. This gives the protein CASSQGGDADTQYF.

The V call is TRBV30, the J call TRBJ1-1; 11 bases map to TRBD1. This CDR3 is built from 17 residues. The V and J ends lost 3 bases and 1 base, in that order; junction bases with no gene match: 10. The germline gives CDR1 GTSNPN, CDR2 SVGIG (reference sequence). CDR3 coding DNA: TGTGCCTGGAGGGGACAGGGGGGATATGTAAGGAACACTGAAGCTTTCTTT. This sequence encodes CAWRGQGGYVRNTEAFF.

V usage is TRBV27 and J usage is TRBJ2-7; D remains unclear. This CDR3 contains 14 residues. Germline-derived CDR1 and CDR2 are MNHEY and SMNVEV (reference sequence). The germline V and J ends were trimmed by 4 bases and 6 bases, with 16 bases remaining between them. The CDR3 reads CASSWVGSFGEQYF. The CDR3 DNA sequence: TGTGCCAGCAGTTGGGTGGGTTCGTTTGGCGAGCAGTACTTC.

This chain uses TRBV25-1 with TRBJ1-1; a possible D gene is TRBD1 (5 bases). The germline V gene encodes CDR1 MGHDK and CDR2 SYGVNS. The CDR3 loop spans 14 amino acids. Trimming took off 7 bases at V and 3 bases at J, with 15 bases between the two ends. CDR3 coding DNA: TGTGCCAGCAAGGGGAGGGGTTTCTACACTGAAGCTTTCTTT. Translation: CASKGRGFYTEAFF.

The chain recombines TRBV7-2 with TRBJ1-5, with D possibly TRBD1 on 6 matching bases. V shed 2 bases and J shed 11 bases, with 10 bases lying between them. Per germline, CDR1 SGHTA and CDR2 FQGNSA. The CDR3 is made up of 12 amino acids. In DNA, the CDR3 is TGTGCCAGCAGCTTACCAGGGGAGTCCCAGCATTTT. Amino acids: CASSLPGESQHF.

This rearrangement joins TRBV27 to TRBJ1-5, with D unclear. Looked up from germline, CDR1 is MNHEY and CDR2 is SMNVEV (reference sequence). The CDR3 extends over 14 amino acids. The V gene lost 6 bases and the J gene lost 4 bases, with 13 bases spanning the gap. This CDR3 is CASSILGRNQPQHF. CDR3 in DNA: TGTGCCAGCAGCATACTCGGGAGGAATCAGCCCCAGCATTTT.

This clone appeared once. The chain employs TRBV6-1 and TRBJ2-7; 9 bases agree with TRBD1. The germline V gene has CDR1 MNHNS and CDR2 SASEGT. With 8 bases clipped from V and 3 bases from J, the junction kept 11 bases outside the gene matches. The CDR3 runs 15 residues. CDR3 sequence: CASSLLGQGNYEQYF. The CDR3 DNA reads TGTGCCAGCTCCTTGTTAGGACAGGGGAACTACGAGCAGTACTTC.

As for this clone: The same CDR3 arises from other DNA sequences in this sample as well. This chain links TRBV5-1 with TRBJ2-5, with TRBD2 identical over 9 bases. After removal of 0 bases from V and 1 base from J, the junction contained 10 bases not matched to a gene. The CDR3 is 18 residues long. CDR1 is SGHRS and CDR2 is YFSETQ in the germline V gene. Written as DNA, the CDR3 is TGCGCCAGCAGCTTGGTCATCAGAACTAGCGGGCCCCAAGAGACCCAGTACTTC. This translates into CASSLVIRTSGPQETQYF.

The chain is built from TRBV2 and TRBJ1-5, with 7 bases aligning to TRBD1. Trimming took 7 bases from V and 0 from J; bases not matched to a gene: 3. This CDR3 has 14 residues. Per the germline V gene, CDR1 is SNHLY and CDR2 is FYNNEI. The CDR3 DNA is TGTGCCAGCACAGGGGGTTATAGCAATCAGCCCCAGCATTTT. Translated: CASTGGYSNQPQHF.

The chain joins TRBV27 to TRBJ2-7, with no clear D. Trimming removed 2 bases from V and 1 base from J, with 3 bases in between. CDR3 length: 12 residues. CDR1 and CDR2 from the germline V gene are MNHEY and SMNVEV (reference sequence). CDR3 residues: CASSLESYEQYF. As DNA, the CDR3 is TGTGCCAGCAGTTTAGAATCCTACGAGCAGTACTTC.

The CDR3 nucleotides read TGTGCCAGTAACAGGAGAGGACACGAGCAGTACTTC. It specifies CASNRRGHEQYF. This chain links TRBV19 with TRBJ2-7; D possibly corresponds to TRBD1 (5 bases). The CDR3 totals 12 residues. Deletions cut 7 bases from V and 5 bases from J, with 12 bases between. The germline V gene has CDR1 LNHDA and CDR2 SQIVND (reference sequence). The full variable domain, in which reference TRBV19 and TRBJ2-7 provide the parts outside the CDR3, is DGGITQSPKYLFRKEGQNVTLSCEQNLNHDAMYWYRQDPGQGLRLIYYSQIVNDFQKGDIAEGYSVSREKKESFPLTVTSAQKNPTAFYLCASNRRGHEQYFGPGTRLTVT.

The J gene is TRBJ1-5, the V gene TRBV6-1; perhaps TRBD1 as D (5 bases). CDR1 and CDR2 (germline): MNHNS, SASEGT. Trimming took 4 bases from V and 0 from J, leaving 7 bases between them. CDR3 length: 14 residues. The CDR3 loop is CASSGQSSNQPQHF. The CDR3 bases are TGTGCCAGCAGTGGACAGTCTAGCAATCAGCCCCAGCATTTT.

This chain joins TRBV7-2 and TRBJ1-6; possible D gene TRBD1, 5 bases. This CDR3 contains 16 residues. V was shortened by 3 bases and J by 7 bases, with 16 bases between the two germline ends. CDR1 is SGHTA, CDR2 FQGNSA, per germline. In DNA form, the CDR3 reads TGTGCCAGCAGCTTCCACTCGGTAGGGGAAAATTCACCCCTCCACTTT. Translating gives CASSFHSVGENSPLHF.

The chain carries TRBV5-1 and TRBJ1-1; TRBD1 aligns across 7 bases. V shed 3 bases and J 2 bases; nucleotides not matched to a gene: 1. Germline V gene data show CDR1 as SGHRS and CDR2 as YFSETQ. The CDR3 is 13 residues long. CDR3 nucleotides: TGCGCCAGCAGCTACAGGGGCAACACTGAAGCTTTCTTT. Translating it yields CASSYRGNTEAFF.